The 8 T cell receptor beta chains below come from one sample, sequenced in a study of T cell repertoires in cytomegalovirus infection. Via MiXCR, TCRdb re-called the reads, giving one row per CDR3 protein. The sample records under 850,000 distinct CDR3 sequences, 33% being singletons. These receptors have no known antigen. The specimen was cultured PBMCs, collected from culture after CMV antigen stimulation. The receptors shown here come from a human donor in good health (CMV status not recorded). Some clones in this sample may be carry-over from other donors' samples.

In its sample, this clonotype was seen a few times. This chain links TRBV7-9 with TRBJ2-1; 7 positions agree with TRBD2. The CDR3 loop spans 18 amino acids. V dropped 0 bases and J dropped 6; count of bases not matched to a gene: 14. In germline, CDR1 is SEHNR, CDR2 FQNEAQ (reference sequence). Here the CDR3 reads CASSLAGGQASPGNEQFF. CDR3 bases: TGTGCCAGCAGCTTAGCGGGAGGGCAGGCCTCCCCGGGCAATGAGCAGTTCTTC.

A few counts support this clonotype. The chain combines TRBV28 with TRBJ1-1, with a weak D call TRBD1 (6 bases). Germline CDR1 MDHEN, CDR2 SYDVKM. The CDR3 covers 15 residues. V lost 0 bases and J lost 5, with 13 bases in between. This CDR3 reads CASSLWAGARTEAFF. The CDR3 region has the DNA TGTGCCAGCAGTTTATGGGCAGGGGCACGTACTGAAGCTTTCTTT.

The genes are TRBV4-1 and TRBJ2-7; 7 bases match TRBD2. V trimming: 0 bases; J trimming: 4 bases; junction bases outside the gene matches: 12. This CDR3 has 17 amino acids. Germline V gene data show CDR1 as MGHRA and CDR2 as YSYEKL. The CDR3 DNA reads TGCGCCAGCAGCCAAGAATCTGAGCGGGGAATGACATACGAGCAGTACTTC. Translated, it gives CASSQESERGMTYEQYF.

This clonotype was detected many times. The genes are TRBV7-2 and TRBJ2-3; 8 bases align to TRBD2. This CDR3 is built from 14 residues. CDR1 is SGHTA, CDR2 FQGNSA, per germline. V lost 8 bases and J lost 4; bases outside the gene matches: 8. DNA of the CDR3: TGTGCCAGCGGGACTAGGCCCCCTTCAGATACGCAGTATTTT. Protein: CASGTRPPSDTQYF. Together with reference TRBV7-2 and TRBJ2-3, the CDR3 gives the full variable domain: GAGVSQSPSNKVTEKGKDVELRCDPISGHTALYWYRQSLGQGLEFLIYFQGNSAPDKSGLPSDRFSAERTGGSVSTLTIQRTQQEDSAVYLCASGTRPPSDTQYFGPGTRLTVL.

This clonotype has a handful of counts. This rearrangement joins TRBV27 to TRBJ2-7; 9 bases are shared with TRBD1. The V and J ends lost 4 bases and 3 bases, in that order; junction bases with no gene match: 10. The V gene's germline CDR1 is MNHEY and CDR2 SMNVEV (reference sequence). CDR3 length: 16 amino acids. The CDR3 DNA reads as TGTGCCAGCAGTTCACTCGCTGGGACAGGGCACTACGAGCAGTACTTC. This encodes CASSSLAGTGHYEQYF.

The gene calls are TRBV11-2 and TRBJ1-6; no clear D. The CDR3 runs to 17 residues. Trimming removed 0 bases from V and 0 bases from J, with 9 bases in between. Germline V lookup: CDR1 SGHAT, CDR2 FQNNGV. The CDR3 nucleotides are TGTGCCAGCAGCTTAGATCCTCTCCGCTCCTATAATTCACCCCTCCACTTT. Protein: CASSLDPLRSYNSPLHF.

This clonotype was recorded a few times. This chain joins TRBV28 and TRBJ2-3, with D possibly matching TRBD2 (6 bases). From germline, CDR1 is MDHEN and CDR2 SYDVKM. The V gene lost 6 bases and the J gene lost 7 bases, with 17 bases spanning the gap. The CDR3 length is 14 residues. CDR3 amino acids: CASRAGTRPNTQYF. The CDR3 nucleotides are TGTGCCAGCAGGGCGGGAACCCGTCCAAATACGCAGTATTTT.

This clonotype was counted between two and nine times. The gene calls are TRBV7-2 and TRBJ2-1; D tentatively reads TRBD1 or TRBD2 (7 bases each). Trimming shortened V by 5 bases and J by 7 bases, and 21 bases separated the two germline ends. The V gene's germline CDR1 is SGHTA and CDR2 FQGNSA. The CDR3 is made up of 16 amino acids. CDR3 amino acids: CASSPWTGGLENEQFF. The CDR3 DNA follows: TGTGCCAGCAGCCCGTGGACAGGAGGACTAGAAAATGAGCAGTTCTTC.